This entry lists 32 T cell receptor beta chains sequenced from one sample in a study of T cell responses to AZD1222 COVID-19 vaccine. Method: immunoSEQ multiplex PCR; TCRdb's copy keeps in-frame clones and lacks some. This table holds approximately 180,000 clones, just under 90% found once. The sequenced sample was peripheral blood, obtained 28 days after the second dose of the MenACWY control vaccine. The receptors derive from an adult who received the MenACWY meningococcal vaccine as a control.

The V call is TRBV5-1, the J call TRBJ2-5; D is perhaps TRBD2 (6 bases). CDR1 and CDR2 from the germline V gene are SGHRS and YFSETQ. The CDR3 is 14 amino acids. Trimming took off 4 bases at V and 3 bases at J, with 13 bases between the two ends. In nucleotides, the CDR3 is TGCGCCAGCAGCCTAATAGCGGACGAAGAGACCCAGTACTTC. This translates into CASSLIADEETQYF.

The rearrangement uses TRBV24-1 and TRBJ2-2, with TRBD2 matching over 12 bases. CDR3 length: 15 amino acids. J lost 9 bases, V lost 3 bases, and 4 bases had no gene match. The germline gives CDR1 KGHDR, CDR2 SFDVKD. Here the CDR3 DNA reads TGTGCCACCAGTGATAAGACTAGCGGGAGCAGGGAGCTGTTTTTT. Its protein is CATSDKTSGSRELFF.

J is TRBJ1-1 and V is TRBV5-4, with a weak D call TRBD1 (5 bases). This CDR3 has 14 residues. V was clipped by 3 bases and J by 2 bases, with 11 bases between them. Germline V lookup: CDR1 SGHNT, CDR2 YYREEE (reference sequence). The CDR3 bases are TGTGCCAGCAGCTCGACGACAGATAACACTGAAGCTTTCTTT. It codes for CASSSTTDNTEAFF.

V gene TRBV5-1 combines with J gene TRBJ1-5, with a possible D match to TRBD1 (6 bases). The CDR3 spans 14 residues. Germline V CDR1 and CDR2: SGHRS, YFSETQ. V dropped 1 base and J dropped 7 bases, with 12 bases sitting between them. The CDR3 loop reads CASSLKGGVQPQHF. In DNA form, the CDR3 reads TGCGCCAGCAGCTTGAAGGGGGGCGTACAGCCCCAGCATTTT.

The V call is TRBV9, the J call TRBJ2-5; the match to TRBD2 covers 13 bases. The germline V gene encodes CDR1 SGDLS and CDR2 YYNGEE. Trimming took 4 bases from V and 4 from J; bases not matched to a gene: 7. CDR3 length: 16 residues. CDR3 nucleotides: TGTGCCAGCAGCTACTCCTGGACTAGCGGGAGAGAGACCCAGTACTTC. Protein product: CASSYSWTSGRETQYF.

This chain links TRBV19 with TRBJ1-1; 7 bases are shared with TRBD1. CDR1 and CDR2 from the germline V gene are LNHDA and SQIVND (reference sequence). The ends lost 2 bases at V and 6 bases at J; junction bases unmatched: 18. The CDR3 runs to 18 residues. The DNA of the CDR3 is TGTGCCAGTAGTATAACTCCCCCGGGACAGCTTTATCTACCTGAAGCTTTCTTT. Its protein is CASSITPPGQLYLPEAFF.

The chain couples TRBV28 to TRBJ2-7, with TRBD2 identical over 12 bases. The CDR3 runs to 16 residues. The V segment lost 6 bases and the J segment 7 bases; nucleotides outside the gene matches: 13. Germline-derived CDR1 and CDR2 are MDHEN and SYDVKM. In DNA, the CDR3 is TGTGCCAGCAGGACTCCTCTAGCGGGAGGGCCGGGGGAGCAGTACTTC. This sequence encodes CASRTPLAGGPGEQYF.

The J gene is TRBJ1-2, the V gene TRBV10-3, with TRBD1 as a possible D gene (6 bases). CDR1 ENHRY and CDR2 SYGVKD come from the germline V gene. The CDR3 contains 12 residues. V was shortened by 8 bases and J by 6 bases, with 13 bases between the two germline ends. The CDR3 spells CAIQRRGDGYTF. DNA of the CDR3: TGTGCCATCCAAAGGAGGGGGGATGGCTACACCTTC.

The chain joins TRBV18 to TRBJ2-1, with D tentatively TRBD2 (7 bases). The CDR3 has 15 residues. V lost 2 bases, J lost 10 bases, and 18 bases lay in between. Germline loops: CDR1 KGHSH, CDR2 LQKENI. The CDR3 DNA is TGTGCCAGCTCACCAACGGGGGGCGCGGTTAGAGAGCAGTTCTTC. This sequence encodes CASSPTGGAVREQFF.

The chain joins TRBV12-3 or TRBV12-4 to TRBJ2-2, with TRBD1 matching 8 bases. The CDR3 extends over 13 amino acids. V shed 10 bases and J 4 bases; nucleotides not matched to a gene: 5. In DNA, the CDR3 is TGTGCCATCACAGGGGGATTCACCGGGGAGCTGTTTTTT. Translating gives CAITGGFTGELFF.

This clone was detected once. The rearrangement uses TRBV28 and TRBJ1-2, with 9 nucleotides matching TRBD1. Germline V gene data show CDR1 as MDHEN and CDR2 as SYDVKM. This CDR3 has 14 amino acids. Trimming removed 6 bases from V and 8 bases from J; junction bases left unmatched: 10. DNA for the CDR3: TGTGCCAGCAGGGGACAGGGTGGAAGTTGGGGCTACACCTTC. It encodes CASRGQGGSWGYTF.

The chain recombines TRBV7-2 with TRBJ1-1, with D unclear. The germline V and J ends were trimmed by 9 bases and 2 bases, with 13 bases remaining between them. The CDR3 consists of 13 residues. Germline CDR1 SGHTA, CDR2 FQGNSA. CDR3 coding DNA: TGTGCCAGTATGCCCTTTGTTAACACTGAAGCTTTCTTT. This encodes CASMPFVNTEAFF.

The chain carries TRBV7-2 and TRBJ1-1; D is perhaps TRBD1 (5 bases). CDR1 is SGHTA, CDR2 FQGNSA, per germline. This CDR3 has 15 amino acids. Trimming shortened V by 1 base and J by 1 base, and 10 bases separated the two germline ends. The CDR3 nucleotides read TGTGCCAGCAGCTTAGTCGCGGACACGAACACTGAAGCTTTCTTT. It yields the protein CASSLVADTNTEAFF.

This chain uses TRBV5-1 with TRBJ1-2; no definite D call. Germline assignment: CDR1 SGHRS and CDR2 YFSETQ. V gave up 1 base and J gave up 0 bases, with 10 bases separating them. The CDR3 is 15 residues long. The CDR3 loop reads CASSLSGSTNYGYTF. The CDR3 bases are TGCGCCAGCAGCTTGTCTGGGTCTACTAACTATGGCTACACCTTC.

This chain links TRBV7-9 with TRBJ1-2; D uncertain. The CDR3 has 16 amino acids. Germline values: CDR1 SEHNR, CDR2 FQNEAQ (reference sequence). The germline V and J ends were trimmed by 4 bases and 0 bases, with 15 bases remaining between them. The CDR3 nucleotides read TGTGCCAGCAGCTCCGGACTCGCTGGCACTAACTATGGCTACACCTTC. Translated: CASSSGLAGTNYGYTF.

The J gene is TRBJ1-5, the V gene TRBV24-1, with D possibly TRBD1 on 6 matching bases. Germline CDR1 is KGHDR and CDR2 is SFDVKD. Deletions cut 5 bases from V and 2 bases from J, with 12 bases between. There are 15 residues in the CDR3. For the CDR3, the DNA is TGTGCCACCAGTGCATCTTCAGGGGGCAATCAGCCCCAGCATTTT. It encodes CATSASSGGNQPQHF.

This chain uses TRBV30 with TRBJ2-7; D is uncertain. The CDR3 totals 11 residues. The germline V and J ends were trimmed by 1 base and 3 bases, with 4 bases remaining between them. Germline V lookup: CDR1 GTSNPN, CDR2 SVGIG (reference sequence). The CDR3 coding sequence is TGTGCCTGGAGTGGGGGCTACGAGCAGTACTTC. As protein: CAWSGGYEQYF.

The chain has TRBV28 and TRBJ1-5; D is possibly TRBD1 (5 bases). Deletions cut 4 bases from V and 4 bases from J, with 8 bases between. The germline V gene has CDR1 MDHEN and CDR2 SYDVKM. CDR3 length equals 13 residues. The DNA of the CDR3 is TGTGCCAGCAGTTCGACAGCAAATCAGCCCCAGCATTTT. It encodes CASSSTANQPQHF.

This chain's CDR3 is CASSFGQMNEKLFF. CDR3 nucleotides: TGCGCCAGCAGCTTCGGCCAGATGAATGAAAAACTGTTTTTT. The genes are TRBV5-1 and TRBJ1-4; D gene uncertain. V shed 2 bases and J shed 5 bases, with 10 bases lying between them. The germline V gene has CDR1 SGHRS and CDR2 YFSETQ. The CDR3 runs 14 residues. The complete variable domain, with remaining parts taken from reference TRBV5-1 and TRBJ1-4, reads KAGVTQTPRYLIKTRGQQVTLSCSPISGHRSVSWYQQTPGQGLQFLFEYFSETQRNKGNFPGRFSGRQFSNSRSEMNVSTLELGDSALYLCASSFGQMNEKLFFGSGTQLSVL.

V is TRBV5-4 and J is TRBJ1-6; 7 bases are a match to TRBD1. The germline CDR1 and CDR2 sequences are SGHNT and YYREEE (reference sequence). The junction had 4 bases not matched to a gene; V was cut back by 4 bases and J by 6 bases. The CDR3 length is 14 residues. DNA for the CDR3: TGTGCCAGCAGCCGACAGGGCGTTAATTCACCCCTCCACTTT. It encodes CASSRQGVNSPLHF.

The genes are TRBV10-1 and TRBJ2-1; 9 bases are a match to TRBD2. Germline CDR1 WNHNN, CDR2 SYGVQD (reference sequence). Trimming removed 6 bases from V and 8 bases from J; junction bases left unmatched: 11. The CDR3 runs to 15 residues. Here the CDR3 reads CASSAGFSGRDEQFF. The CDR3 bases are TGCGCCAGCAGCGCTGGTTTTAGCGGGAGAGATGAGCAGTTCTTC.

In DNA, the CDR3 is TGCGCCAGCAGCTTGGCCCCGGGACAGTACTATGGCTACACCTTC. As protein: CASSLAPGQYYGYTF. The genes are TRBV5-1 and TRBJ1-2; 7 positions match TRBD1. Trimming at V came to 0 bases and at J to 3 bases, leaving 5 bases not matched to a gene. The CDR3 extends over 15 amino acids. Germline assignment: CDR1 SGHRS and CDR2 YFSETQ. The variable domain in full, with the rest retrieved from reference TRBV5-1 and TRBJ1-2, is KAGVTQTPRYLIKTRGQQVTLSCSPISGHRSVSWYQQTPGQGLQFLFEYFSETQRNKGNFPGRFSGRQFSNSRSEMNVSTLELGDSALYLCASSLAPGQYYGYTFGSGTRLTVV.

V gene TRBV11-3 combines with J gene TRBJ2-1; the D is unclear. Germline CDR1 and CDR2: SGHNT and YENEEA. This CDR3 region has 11 residues. Trimming shortened V by 3 bases and J by 5 bases, and 2 bases separated the two germline ends. The CDR3 coding sequence is TGTGCCAGCAGCTTCGACAATGAGCAGTTCTTC. This translates into CASSFDNEQFF.

This clone was observed a few times. The gene calls are TRBV5-6 and TRBJ2-7; D is undetermined. V lost 0 bases and J lost 0, with 7 bases in between. Germline V CDR1 and CDR2: SGHDT, YYEEEE. The CDR3 is made up of 14 amino acids. CDR3 loop: CASSLGLHSYEQYF. The DNA for the CDR3 is TGTGCCAGCAGCTTGGGTCTTCACTCCTACGAGCAGTACTTC.

The chain carries TRBV3-1 (or the pseudogene TRBV3-2) and TRBJ2-5; 13 bases fit TRBD2. The CDR3 runs 17 residues. Germline V gives CDR1 LGHDT, CDR2 YNNKEL (reference sequence). With V trimmed by 9 bases and J by 5 bases, 15 bases remained unmatched. The CDR3 coding sequence is TGTGCCAGTAAGACACTAGCGGGAGGGCCAAACGATGAGACCCAGTACTTC. Protein sequence: CASKTLAGGPNDETQYF.

The J gene is TRBJ2-3, the V gene TRBV4-3; 7 bases are shared with TRBD1. V shed 4 bases and J 3 bases; nucleotides not matched to a gene: 7. Germline V gene lookup returns CDR1 LGHNA and CDR2 YSLEER. The CDR3 has 15 amino acids. This chain's CDR3 is CASSLRQGRTDTQYF. CDR3 nucleotide sequence: TGCGCCAGCAGCCTGCGACAGGGTAGGACAGATACGCAGTATTTT.

V and J are TRBV29-1 and TRBJ2-1; 13 nucleotides match TRBD2. The CDR3 spans 18 residues. Germline V gene sequence: CDR1 SQVTM, CDR2 ANQGSEA. V shed 5 bases and J 1 base; nucleotides not matched to a gene: 11. DNA of the CDR3: TGCAGCGTTCGCGGGACTAGCGGGAACCCCCATTCCTACAATGAGCAGTTCTTC. This gives the protein CSVRGTSGNPHSYNEQFF.

The chain recombines TRBV27 with TRBJ1-2, with D unclear. The CDR3 is 12 amino acids. Germline V gives CDR1 MNHEY, CDR2 SMNVEV (reference sequence). The V end was cut by 10 bases, the J end by 8 bases, with 17 bases between. The CDR3 DNA reads TGTGCCATCTACTCCCAACTCGTGGGCTACACCTTC. Translated, it gives CAIYSQLVGYTF.

The chain links TRBV5-6 to TRBJ1-2; D perhaps matches TRBD1 (6 bases). The CDR3 runs 14 residues. Germline assignment: CDR1 SGHDT and CDR2 YYEEEE. The germline V and J ends were trimmed by 2 bases and 7 bases, with 15 bases remaining between them. CDR3 DNA sequence: TGTGCCAGCAGCTTACGGGGGGCGCGCGCTGGCTACACCTTC. Translating gives CASSLRGARAGYTF.

This chain uses TRBV3-1 (or the pseudogene TRBV3-2) with TRBJ1-1; 7 nucleotides agree with TRBD1. The CDR3 runs to 12 residues. The J segment lost 12 bases and the V segment lost 4 bases, leaving 8 bases of the junction unmatched. Germline V gene data show CDR1 as LGHDT and CDR2 as YNNKEL (reference sequence). The DNA for the CDR3 is TGTGCCAGCAGCCCTTTCGAGGGGGCACCTTTCTTT. The encoded protein is CASSPFEGAPFF.

The chain carries TRBV29-1 and TRBJ1-5, with D uncertain. The V and J ends lost 4 bases and 2 bases respectively, with 12 bases between them. CDR1 is SQVTM, CDR2 ANQGSEA, per germline. The CDR3 has 14 residues. The CDR3 reads CSVVTDLGNQPQHF. The CDR3 DNA is TGCAGCGTTGTTACAGACCTCGGCAATCAGCCCCAGCATTTT.

J is TRBJ2-7 and V is TRBV3-1 (or the pseudogene TRBV3-2); 7 nucleotides line up with TRBD2. Germline V gene sequence: CDR1 LGHDT, CDR2 YNNKEL (reference sequence). J gave up 3 bases and V 4 bases, and 6 bases lay outside the gene matches. The CDR3 extends over 14 amino acids. CDR3 in DNA: TGTGCCAGCAGCCTAATAGGCGGGGGCTACGAGCAGTACTTC. Amino acid sequence: CASSLIGGGYEQYF.